The present T cell receptor beta chain was sequenced within a study of T cell responses to AZD1222 COVID-19 vaccine. V shed 1 base and J 8 bases; nucleotides not matched to a gene: 5. The germline V gene has CDR1 LNHNV and CDR2 YYDKDF (reference sequence). The CDR3 runs 15 residues. Sequenced by immunoSEQ multiplex PCR; TCRdb stores in-frame clones only, minus some. The table records some 150,000 clones, approximately 92% of them present only once. The source is an adult who received the AZD1222 COVID-19 vaccine. Sequencing used peripheral blood, obtained 28 days after the second AZD1222 dose. The chain has TRBV15 and TRBJ1-6; TRBD1 matches 7 bases. The chain's CDR3 is CATSRGGTVDSPLHF. The CDR3 DNA reads as TGTGCCACCAGCAGAGGGGGGACAGTGGATTCACCCCTCCACTTT.